This T cell receptor beta chain was identified in a study of cytomegalovirus exposure and HLA in healthy donors. PCR amplification relied on 60 Vbeta primers (plus 13 Jbeta primers). Libraries were prepared by immunoSEQ multiplex PCR; TCRdb keeps only in-frame clonotypes and omits some of them. The clone table shows 200,000 to 250,000 clones, with the ten largest holding around 0.95%. Regarding the study as a whole: Later work associated fewer than 20,000 TCR beta sequences with HLA alleles at 0.05 false discovery rate. Some highly shared sequence variants likely arose as a pipeline artifact. TCR association rates varied by HLA locus in a later analysis, with DRB1 highest and HLA-C lowest.

Note on this clone: The antigen is not known.

What was sequenced was PBMCs. This receptor was taken from a woman aged 25 to 45 in good health and CMV-seropositive.

For the CDR3, the DNA is TGTGCCAGCAGCTCGCCACGGGAGACCCAGTACTTC. Translated: CASSSPRETQYF. This sequence joins TRBV6-5 and TRBJ2-5; unclear D gene. CDR3 length: 12 amino acids. The germline CDR1 and CDR2 sequences are MNHEY and SVGAGI. The germline V and J ends were trimmed by 6 bases and 5 bases, with 10 bases remaining between them.